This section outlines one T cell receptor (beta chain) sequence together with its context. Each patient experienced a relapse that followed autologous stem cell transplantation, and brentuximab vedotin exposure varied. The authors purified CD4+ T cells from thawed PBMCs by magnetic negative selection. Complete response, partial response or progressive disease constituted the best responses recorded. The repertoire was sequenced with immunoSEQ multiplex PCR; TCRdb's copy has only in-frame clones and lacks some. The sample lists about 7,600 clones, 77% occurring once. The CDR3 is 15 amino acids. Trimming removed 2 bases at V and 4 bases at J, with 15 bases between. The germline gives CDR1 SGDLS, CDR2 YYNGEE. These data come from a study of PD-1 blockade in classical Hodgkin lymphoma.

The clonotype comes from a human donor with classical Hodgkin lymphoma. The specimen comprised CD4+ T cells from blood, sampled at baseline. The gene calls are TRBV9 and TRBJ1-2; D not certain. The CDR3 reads CASSVNPTTLYGYTF. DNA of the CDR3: TGTGCCAGCAGCGTGAACCCGACGACGCTCTATGGCTACACCTTC.